The clone carrying this T cell receptor beta chain was picked up many times. The antigen remains undetermined. Using its own MiXCR run on the reads, TCRdb lists one record per CDR3 protein. In the table there are 600,000 to 800,000 distinct CDR3 sequences, 20% to 30% of which are singletons. The data are from a study of T cell repertoires in cytomegalovirus infection. Trimming took off 3 bases at V and 1 base at J, with 3 bases between the two ends. This CDR3 spans 11 amino acids. Germline assignment: CDR1 SQVTM and CDR2 ANQGSEA. Points from the study as a whole: HLA-C-restricted CMV-specific TCR beta clonotypes were dominant in the ex vivo response.

The specimen sequenced was CD8+ T cells from PBMCs. This chain connects TRBV29-1 to TRBJ1-1; the D is unclear. The receptor's source is a human donor in good health (CMV status not recorded). Some clones in this sample may be carry-over from other donors' samples. The CDR3 region is CSVDKNTEAFF. DNA of the CDR3: TGCAGCGTTGACAAGAACACTGAAGCTTTCTTT.